What follows are 22 T cell receptor beta chains derived from one specimen sequenced in a study of cytomegalovirus exposure and HLA in healthy donors. A multiplex PCR was run with 60 Vbeta primers and 13 Jbeta primers. The table came from immunoSEQ multiplex PCR; TCRdb's copy has only in-frame clones and leaves some out. This repertoire shows about 89,000 clones, roughly 80% found once; its top ten account for less than 4.5%. Sequencing was done on a sample of PBMCs. Every receptor here comes from a man aged 25 to 45 in good health and CMV-seronegative.

The J gene is TRBJ1-1, the V gene TRBV10-3; D might be TRBD1 (6 bases). In germline, CDR1 is ENHRY, CDR2 SYGVKD. The CDR3 runs 14 residues. V was cut by 5 bases and J by 6 bases, with 16 bases left in between. This CDR3 reads CAISFTGRGSEAFF. The CDR3 DNA reads TGTGCCATCAGTTTTACCGGCAGGGGCTCTGAAGCTTTCTTT.

The chain recombines TRBV5-1 with TRBJ1-6; 9 positions agree with TRBD1. Losses at the gene ends were 6 bases for V and 7 bases for J; bases not matched to a gene: 5. This CDR3 has 14 residues. Germline CDR1 and CDR2: SGHRS and YFSETQ. Here the CDR3 DNA reads TGCGCCAGCATGCAAGGGACAGGGAATTCACCCCTCCACTTT. Amino acid sequence: CASMQGTGNSPLHF.

J is TRBJ2-1 and V is TRBV18; tentatively, D is TRBD2 (5 bases). CDR1 and CDR2 (germline): KGHSH, LQKENI. CDR3 length: 15 residues. V lost 0 bases, J lost 6 bases, and 12 bases lay in between. The CDR3 sequence is CASSPPGLGSNEQFF. The CDR3 nucleotides are TGTGCCAGCTCACCACCCGGATTAGGGAGCAATGAGCAGTTCTTC.

J is TRBJ1-3 and V is TRBV30; tentatively, D is TRBD1 (5 bases). The CDR3 is made up of 14 amino acids. V dropped 4 bases and J dropped 0 bases, with 10 bases sitting between them. Germline V gene data show CDR1 as GTSNPN and CDR2 as SVGIG (reference sequence). CDR3 region: CAWTHRFSGNTIYF. The CDR3 nucleotides read TGTGCCTGGACGCACAGGTTCTCTGGAAACACCATATATTTT.

The chain combines TRBV10-1 with TRBJ2-1, with 14 bases lining up with TRBD2. The germline gives CDR1 WNHNN, CDR2 SYGVQD (reference sequence). This CDR3 is built from 21 residues. The V and J ends lost 4 bases and 0 bases, in that order; junction bases with no gene match: 14. The DNA of the CDR3 is TGCGCCAGCAGTGGGGGACTAGCGGGAGATTCCTACGAGCGCTCCTACAATGAGCAGTTCTTC. It translates to CASSGGLAGDSYERSYNEQFF.

This rearrangement joins TRBV5-4 to TRBJ2-3, with D perhaps matching TRBD2 (6 bases). This CDR3 spans 16 amino acids. Trimming removed 3 bases from V and 4 bases from J, with 18 bases in between. Germline V lookup: CDR1 SGHNT, CDR2 YYREEE (reference sequence). This chain's CDR3 is CASSSLGREGADTQYF. The CDR3 DNA reads as TGTGCCAGCAGCTCCCTCGGGCGGGAAGGAGCAGATACGCAGTATTTT. The entire variable domain, with the rest obtained from reference TRBV5-4 and TRBJ2-3, is as follows: ETGVTQSPTHLIKTRGQQVTLRCSSQSGHNTVSWYQQALGQGPQFIFQYYREEENGRGNFPPRFSGLQFPNYSSELNVNALELDDSALYLCASSSLGREGADTQYFGPGTRLTVL.

The rearrangement uses TRBV28 and TRBJ2-1; 7 bases map to TRBD2. From germline, CDR1 is MDHEN and CDR2 SYDVKM. This CDR3 contains 15 residues. V dropped 4 bases and J dropped 8; count of bases not matched to a gene: 11. The CDR3: CASSSKGLGFDEQFF. DNA for the CDR3: TGTGCCAGCAGTTCCAAAGGACTAGGGTTCGATGAGCAGTTCTTC. The full variable domain, in which reference TRBV28 and TRBJ2-1 provide the parts outside the CDR3, is DVKVTQSSRYLVKRTGEKVFLECVQDMDHENMFWYRQDPGLGLRLIYFSYDVKMKEKGDIPEGYSVSREKKERFSLILESASTNQTSMYLCASSSKGLGFDEQFFGPGTRLTVL.

The chain uses TRBV11-3 and TRBJ2-7, with 7 positions matching TRBD1. The J segment lost 5 bases and the V segment lost 5 bases, leaving 6 bases of the junction unmatched. Germline CDR1 reads SGHNT; CDR2 reads YENEEA. The CDR3 has 13 residues. In DNA, the CDR3 is TGTGCCAGCAGCCCACAGGGGTCCCACGAGCAGTACTTC. Protein product: CASSPQGSHEQYF. The entire variable domain, with the rest obtained from reference TRBV11-3 and TRBJ2-7, is as follows: EAGVVQSPRYKIIEKKQPVAFWCNPISGHNTLYWYLQNLGQGPELLIRYENEEAVDDSQLPKDRFSAERLKGVDSTLKIQPAELGDSAVYLCASSPQGSHEQYFGPGTRLTVT.

CDR3 DNA: TGTGCCAGCGGAGGGACAGGGGGGCTTCCCGGGGAGCTGTTTTTT. Its protein is CASGGTGGLPGELFF. The chain carries TRBV2 and TRBJ2-2, with 11 bases fitting TRBD1. CDR3 size: 15 residues. The germline V gene has CDR1 SNHLY and CDR2 FYNNEI. V dropped 8 bases and J dropped 6; count of bases not matched to a gene: 8.

This clone was seen only a few times. The V and J genes are TRBV7-2 and TRBJ1-2, with TRBD1 identical over 7 bases. V lost 4 bases and J lost 7; bases outside the gene matches: 12. The germline V gene has CDR1 SGHTA and CDR2 FQGNSA. The CDR3 is 15 residues long. This chain's CDR3 is CASSSRQGPSAGYTF. For the CDR3, the DNA is TGTGCCAGCAGCTCGCGACAGGGACCTTCGGCTGGCTACACCTTC.

This chain links TRBV10-3 with TRBJ1-1; D is unclear. The V gene lost 2 bases and the J gene lost 2 bases, with 9 bases spanning the gap. This CDR3 comprises 14 residues. CDR1 and CDR2 from the germline V gene are ENHRY and SYGVKD. CDR3 in DNA: TGTGCCATCAGTGAGGGTCCCCTAAACACTGAAGCTTTCTTT. Its protein product is CAISEGPLNTEAFF.

This chain connects TRBV6-1 to TRBJ1-2; perhaps TRBD1 as D (5 bases). Germline assignment: CDR1 MNHNS and CDR2 SASEGT. V lost 6 bases to trimming and J lost 3 bases, with 8 bases between them. The CDR3 covers 12 residues. In DNA, the CDR3 is TGTGCCAGCAGGGACATTTACTATGGCTACACCTTC. It codes for CASRDIYYGYTF.

This chain links TRBV27 with TRBJ2-7; 8 bases line up with TRBD2. V was clipped by 5 bases and J by 6 bases; unmatched bases: 12. CDR1 MNHEY and CDR2 SMNVEV come from the germline V gene (reference sequence). This CDR3 has 15 amino acids. CDR3: CASSNRGGPAGEQYF. The CDR3 DNA is TGTGCCAGCAGTAACCGGGGGGGGCCCGCCGGCGAGCAGTACTTC.

This clone came up a few times. The CDR3 reads CAISGSGRGTDTQYF. The CDR3 nucleotides are TGTGCCATCAGTGGGAGCGGGAGGGGCACAGATACGCAGTATTTT. This chain connects TRBV10-3 to TRBJ2-3, with 10 positions matching TRBD2. The CDR3 extends over 15 amino acids. The V segment lost 4 bases and the J segment 1 base; nucleotides outside the gene matches: 2. The germline V gene has CDR1 ENHRY and CDR2 SYGVKD.

CDR3 coding DNA: TGTGCCAGCAGCTTACGGGGACAGGAGAATGAAAAACTGTTTTTT. Residues: CASSLRGQENEKLFF. V usage is TRBV7-6 and J usage is TRBJ1-4; 8 bases fit TRBD1. From germline, CDR1 is SGHVS and CDR2 FNYEAQ. The V and J ends lost 2 bases and 5 bases, in that order; junction bases with no gene match: 4. The CDR3 is 15 residues long.

The count of this clone is one. CDR3 DNA: TGTGCCTGGAGTGTACTAGAGGCGGTTGAAGCTTTCTTT. The encoded protein is CAWSVLEAVEAFF. J is TRBJ1-1 and V is TRBV30; unclear D gene. Trimming removed 0 bases from V and 7 bases from J, with 12 bases in between. CDR3 length: 13 residues. Looked up from germline, CDR1 is GTSNPN and CDR2 is SVGIG (reference sequence).

V usage is TRBV6-5 and J usage is TRBJ2-3; D might be TRBD2 (6 bases). The germline gives CDR1 MNHEY, CDR2 SVGAGI. Between the trimmed V and J ends, which lost 0 bases and 2 bases, there was a span of 9 bases. The CDR3 covers 15 residues. The CDR3 DNA sequence: TGTGCCAGCAGTTACTCAGGGAGGCCCACAGATACGCAGTATTTT. It encodes CASSYSGRPTDTQYF.

The rearrangement joins TRBV6-1 to TRBJ1-2; no definite D call. Deletions cut 0 bases from V and 0 bases from J, with 8 bases between. Germline CDR1 reads MNHNS; CDR2 reads SASEGT. The CDR3 totals 15 residues. Here the CDR3 reads CASSEAAIPNYGYTF. CDR3 bases: TGTGCCAGCAGTGAAGCGGCCATTCCTAACTATGGCTACACCTTC.

This chain connects TRBV5-6 to TRBJ1-3; unclear D gene. This CDR3 region has 15 residues. The germline V gene has CDR1 SGHDT and CDR2 YYEEEE. V lost 0 bases and J 0 bases, leaving 7 bases between the germline ends. The CDR3 region is CASSLAGRSGNTIYF. The CDR3 nucleotides read TGTGCCAGCAGCTTGGCAGGCCGCTCTGGAAACACCATATATTTT.

The gene calls are TRBV4-3 and TRBJ1-1, with 10 bases identical to TRBD1. The trim removed 1 base at V and 3 bases at J, leaving 8 bases unmatched. The V gene's germline CDR1 is LGHNA and CDR2 YSLEER. CDR3 length: 17 residues. This chain's CDR3 is CASSQGTGGVADTEAFF. Written as DNA, the CDR3 is TGCGCCAGCAGCCAAGGGACAGGGGGAGTAGCGGACACTGAAGCTTTCTTT.

V and J are TRBV19 and TRBJ2-2; perhaps TRBD1 as D (5 bases). CDR1 is LNHDA, CDR2 SQIVND, per germline (reference sequence). CDR3 length equals 13 residues. Trimming pared 10 bases from V and 1 base from J, leaving 10 bases between. CDR3 nucleotide sequence: TGTGCCAACTTGACAGAGAACACCGGGGAGCTGTTTTTT. This encodes CANLTENTGELFF.

This sequence joins TRBV20-1 and TRBJ1-2; the D gene is possibly TRBD1 (6 bases). The length of the CDR3 is 11 residues. Per the germline V gene, CDR1 is DFQATT and CDR2 is SNEGSKA (reference sequence). The V end lost 3 bases, the J end lost 6 bases, and 8 bases lay between the germline ends. CDR3 amino acids: CSARTGDGYTF. For the CDR3, the DNA is TGCAGTGCTAGGACAGGCGATGGCTACACCTTC.